This T cell receptor beta chain was sequenced for a study of control samples from healthy donors and cancer patients (dated by TCRdb to 2020 to 2021). With regard to this clone: Which antigen it targets is not known. Base qualities are not recorded, but no much larger clone differs from it by a single base. The sample carries other DNA sequences with the same CDR3.

The cysteine opens and the phenylalanine closes a CDR3 of 14 amino acids. The CDR3 DNA has 42 bases and is translated from base 1. After removal of 2 bases from V and 5 bases from J, the junction retains 0 bases not matched to a gene. Via the germline V gene, CDR1 is SGDLS and CDR2 YYNGEE. The receptor library was made with the immunoSEQ multiplex PCR assay. TCRdb's version of the immuneACCESS table is confined to in-frame rearrangements and falls short of the full clone set. An unresolved V gene accounts for under half of the shortfall where checked; the remainder is of unknown origin. This sample has about 160,000 clones in its table, and 92% of those were observed once. About 0.64% of the sample goes to the ten largest clones.

The material sequenced was blood. The V and J segments used are TRBV9 and TRBJ2-1; the central 11 bases match TRBD2. The receptor's source is a woman aged 25 to 39 in good health. The DNA is TGTGCCAGCAGCGTGGGACTAGCGGACAATGAGCAGTTCTTC. It encodes CASSVGLADNEQFF.